The 27 T cell receptor beta chains below all came from one sample that was sequenced in a study of identical twins. TCRdb reanalysed the 5' RACE reads using MiXCR and keeps one entry per CDR3 protein. The sample carries around 690,000 distinct CDR3 sequences, about 20% recorded once. These data also formed part of another study, on T cells expressing NK-cell markers.

Sample: PBMCs. Source of these receptors: a woman between 18 and 30 years old in good health.

The chain is built from TRBV6-2 or TRBV6-3 and TRBJ2-1; D is unclear. V was clipped by 2 bases and J by 4 bases, with 12 bases between them. The CDR3 spans 15 residues. CDR1 and CDR2 (germline): MNHEY, SVGEGT. Here the CDR3 reads CASSYREPYYNEQFF. The CDR3 DNA sequence: TGTGCCAGCAGTTACAGAGAACCTTATTACAATGAGCAGTTCTTC.

V is TRBV5-6 and J is TRBJ2-1; TRBD2 matches at 9 bases. The CDR3 contains 17 residues. The germline CDR1 and CDR2 sequences are SGHDT and YYEEEE. With V trimmed by 4 bases and J by 2 bases, 10 bases remained unmatched. CDR3 residues: CASSPPGLAKTYNEQFF. As DNA, the CDR3 is TGTGCCAGCAGCCCTCCGGGACTAGCCAAAACCTACAATGAGCAGTTCTTC.

This clonotype was detected only a few times. The chain links TRBV7-9 to TRBJ2-3; D gene uncertain. Trimming removed 3 bases at V and 1 base at J, with 8 bases between. The germline CDR1 and CDR2 sequences are SEHNR and FQNEAQ (reference sequence). The CDR3 contains 14 residues. The CDR3 DNA sequence: TGTGCCAGCAGCTTTATGGTGGGCACAGATACGCAGTATTTT. Translating it yields CASSFMVGTDTQYF.

CDR3 protein: CASSPHRGAALNEQFF. CDR3 coding DNA: TGTGCCAGCAGCCCGCACAGGGGCGCGGCGTTGAATGAGCAGTTCTTC. The chain is built from TRBV7-3 and TRBJ2-1; 7 bases are a match to TRBD1. J gave up 7 bases and V 5 bases, and 14 bases lay outside the gene matches. The CDR3 covers 16 residues. The germline V gene has CDR1 SGHTA and CDR2 FQGTGA.

This chain joins TRBV27 and TRBJ1-1; D might be TRBD1 (6 bases). Germline-derived CDR1 and CDR2 are MNHEY and SMNVEV (reference sequence). The CDR3 has 13 residues. V gave up 8 bases and J gave up 0 bases, with 10 bases separating them. The CDR3, as DNA: TGTGCCAGCCGGACAGAAATGAACACTGAAGCTTTCTTT. This codes for CASRTEMNTEAFF.

The genes are TRBV12-3 or TRBV12-4 and TRBJ2-7, with D unclear. CDR3 length: 15 amino acids. Between the trimmed V and J ends, which lost 2 bases and 6 bases, there was a span of 17 bases. CDR3 amino acids: CASSLIGRPPGEQYF. CDR3 nucleotide sequence: TGTGCCAGCAGTTTAATCGGCCGGCCTCCGGGCGAGCAGTACTTC.

A few counts support this clonotype. The chain uses TRBV4-1 and TRBJ2-1; either TRBD1 or TRBD2 may supply D (5 bases each). CDR1 and CDR2 from the germline V gene are MGHRA and YSYEKL. Trimming took 3 bases from V and 6 from J, leaving 18 bases between them. This CDR3 comprises 16 residues. In nucleotides, the CDR3 is TGCGCCAGCAGCCACTACCGGGACCTGACCCGCAATGAGCAGTTCTTC. Protein product: CASSHYRDLTRNEQFF.

This chain uses TRBV27 with TRBJ2-7; possible D gene TRBD1, 6 bases. CDR3 size: 13 residues. Trimming removed 9 bases from V and 2 bases from J, with 14 bases in between. Looked up from germline, CDR1 is MNHEY and CDR2 is SMNVEV (reference sequence). The CDR3 coding sequence is TGTGCCAGTCGCTCGGACAGCACCTACGAGCAGTACTTC. Residues: CASRSDSTYEQYF.

This clonotype was observed a few times. V usage is TRBV6-5 and J usage is TRBJ1-1; a possible D gene is TRBD1 (6 bases). The CDR3 covers 19 residues. Germline assignment: CDR1 MNHEY and CDR2 SVGAGI. Trimming stripped 0 bases from V and 5 bases from J, with 25 bases between. This CDR3 reads CASSYSMWGALAGRTEAFF. CDR3 in DNA: TGTGCCAGCAGTTACTCGATGTGGGGGGCCCTGGCCGGCCGGACTGAAGCTTTCTTT.

This clonotype was observed once. V gene TRBV20-1 combines with J gene TRBJ2-3; 8 nucleotides match TRBD2. The J segment lost 5 bases and the V segment lost 2 bases, leaving 3 bases of the junction unmatched. Germline CDR1 and CDR2: DFQATT and SNEGSKA (reference sequence). The CDR3 runs to 13 residues. CDR3 protein: CSARYAGGDTQYF. For the CDR3, the DNA is TGCAGTGCTAGATACGCGGGGGGAGATACGCAGTATTTT.

The V call is TRBV6-5, the J call TRBJ2-1, with TRBD2 matching 11 bases. V gave up 2 bases and J gave up 4 bases; unmatched junction bases: 4. The CDR3 is made up of 16 amino acids. Germline V gene data show CDR1 as MNHEY and CDR2 as SVGAGI. The CDR3 DNA follows: TGTGCCAGCAGTTACAGAGGGACTAGCGGTTACAATGAGCAGTTCTTC. This sequence encodes CASSYRGTSGYNEQFF.

This clonotype was seen more than once but under ten times. The rearrangement links TRBV12-3 or TRBV12-4 to TRBJ1-3; 8 positions match TRBD1. CDR3 length equals 21 residues. The ends lost 2 bases at V and 1 base at J; junction bases unmatched: 19. This CDR3 is CASSLSGGTGVWGSSGNTIYF. The CDR3 region has the DNA TGTGCCAGCAGTTTATCCGGAGGGACAGGCGTCTGGGGATCGTCTGGAAACACCATATATTTT.

This clonotype was seen only a few times. The chain employs TRBV5-5 and TRBJ1-2; 11 positions match TRBD1. There are 15 residues in the CDR3. V dropped 5 bases and J dropped 3; count of bases not matched to a gene: 6. The germline V gene has CDR1 SGHKS and CDR2 YYEKEE (reference sequence). CDR3 sequence: CASRRTGGGYYGYTF. The CDR3 DNA follows: TGTGCCAGCAGACGGACAGGGGGCGGATACTATGGCTACACCTTC.

The V call is TRBV12-3 or TRBV12-4, the J call TRBJ2-1; 7 positions agree with TRBD1. The CDR3 runs 13 residues. The J segment lost 3 bases and the V segment lost 7 bases, leaving 3 bases of the junction unmatched. For the CDR3, the DNA is TGTGCCAGCAACCGGGACAGCTACAATGAGCAGTTCTTC. Translated, it gives CASNRDSYNEQFF.

In its sample, this clonotype was seen many times. The V call is TRBV9, the J call TRBJ1-1; D ambiguous. Between the trimmed V and J ends, which lost 4 bases and 1 base, there was a span of 8 bases. The CDR3 loop spans 13 amino acids. The V gene's germline CDR1 is SGDLS and CDR2 YYNGEE. DNA of the CDR3: TGTGCCAGCAGCTACAGACAGAACACTGAAGCTTTCTTT. Protein: CASSYRQNTEAFF.

This clonotype was observed a handful of times. Compared with germline, one end of the junction differs, possibly owing to a read error. This chain uses TRBV18 with TRBJ2-3; TRBD2 matches 7 bases. There are 12 residues in the CDR3. In germline, CDR1 is KGHSH, CDR2 LQKENI. The CDR3 DNA is TGTGCCAGCTCGATTATGCGGGAGTTAGGGCATTTT. This translates into CASSIMRELGHF.

This clonotype appeared a few times. The chain uses TRBV20-1 and TRBJ2-7; D remains unclear. The CDR3 is 8 residues long. Per the germline V gene, CDR1 is DFQATT and CDR2 is SNEGSKA (reference sequence). Trimming cost V 8 bases and J 9 bases, with 8 bases left between them. CDR3 residues: CSTYGQYF. In DNA, the CDR3 is TGCAGTACGTATGGGCAGTACTTC.

Only a few counts were recorded for this clonotype. The rearrangement joins TRBV7-9 to TRBJ2-7, with 8 bases aligning to TRBD2. V lost 4 bases and J lost 3; bases outside the gene matches: 8. This CDR3 has 15 residues. CDR1 is SEHNR and CDR2 is FQNEAQ in the germline V gene (reference sequence). Here the CDR3 DNA reads TGTGCCAGCAGCTCCCCCCGGGAGGGACACTACGAGCAGTACTTC. It specifies CASSSPREGHYEQYF.

The rearrangement links TRBV12-3 or TRBV12-4 to TRBJ1-2; the match to TRBD1 covers 8 bases. The CDR3 runs 14 residues. V was clipped by 6 bases and J by 7 bases; unmatched bases: 10. Here the CDR3 reads CASSPSGRGLGYTF. CDR3 nucleotide sequence: TGTGCCAGCAGCCCTTCGGGCAGGGGGCTTGGCTACACCTTC.

This clonotype showed up just a few times. This chain uses TRBV27 with TRBJ2-2; unclear D gene. Germline V lookup: CDR1 MNHEY, CDR2 SMNVEV (reference sequence). This CDR3 region has 16 residues. V was shortened by 2 bases and J by 1 base, with 11 bases between the two germline ends. CDR3 protein: CASSLGSSENTGELFF. DNA of the CDR3: TGTGCCAGCAGTTTAGGGTCCAGCGAGAACACCGGGGAGCTGTTTTTT.

This clonotype turned up a few times. This chain uses TRBV20-1 with TRBJ2-3, with a possible D match to TRBD2 (5 bases). V lost 5 bases to trimming and J lost 0 bases, with 15 bases between them. The CDR3 is made up of 15 amino acids. The germline V gene has CDR1 DFQATT and CDR2 SNEGSKA (reference sequence). The CDR3 loop reads CSARPAGVSTDTQYF. The CDR3 nucleotides are TGCAGTGCTCGCCCTGCGGGTGTGAGCACAGATACGCAGTATTTT.

The chain employs TRBV9 and TRBJ2-7, with TRBD2 identical over 8 bases. J was trimmed by 6 bases and V by 3 bases; bases with no gene match: 5. The CDR3 extends over 13 amino acids. Germline lookup yields CDR1 SGDLS and CDR2 YYNGEE. The CDR3 here is CASSGAGGREQYF. In DNA form, the CDR3 reads TGTGCCAGCAGCGGTGCGGGAGGTCGCGAGCAGTACTTC.

This clonotype was found many times. The rearrangement uses TRBV6-5 and TRBJ2-1; D call uncertain. This CDR3 contains 16 residues. CDR1 is MNHEY and CDR2 is SVGAGI in the germline V gene. The ends were cut back, 0 bases at V and 8 bases at J, with 17 bases in the middle. The CDR3 reads CASSYSFSRRSYEQFF. The DNA for the CDR3 is TGTGCCAGCAGTTACTCGTTTAGCCGCCGGTCGTATGAGCAGTTCTTC.

This clonotype has only a few counts. The V gene is TRBV12-3 or TRBV12-4, the J gene TRBJ2-4; perhaps TRBD1 as D (6 bases). CDR3 length: 12 amino acids. Trimming stripped 7 bases from V and 9 bases from J, with 13 bases between. The CDR3 DNA reads TGTGCCAGCAACTTACAGGGTGGCATTCAGTACTTC. It is translated as CASNLQGGIQYF.

This clonotype was seen at least ten times. The rearrangement joins TRBV29-1 to TRBJ2-3; 9 bases are shared with TRBD2. The ends lost 4 bases at V and 4 bases at J; junction bases unmatched: 6. This CDR3 spans 14 amino acids. The germline gives CDR1 SQVTM, CDR2 ANQGSEA. Here the CDR3 reads CSVAGREGPDTQYF. For the CDR3, the DNA is TGCAGCGTTGCCGGGCGGGAGGGTCCAGATACGCAGTATTTT.

This rearrangement joins TRBV29-1 to TRBJ2-3; D is unresolved. CDR1 and CDR2 from the germline V gene are SQVTM and ANQGSEA. This CDR3 is 13 amino acids long. The germline V and J ends were trimmed by 2 bases and 1 base, with 7 bases remaining between them. CDR3 sequence reads: CSVEKEGTDTQYF. CDR3 nucleotide sequence: TGCAGCGTTGAAAAAGAGGGCACAGATACGCAGTATTTT.

The chain carries TRBV6-1 and TRBJ1-1; D ambiguous. Trimming stripped 6 bases from V and 0 bases from J, with 17 bases between. Germline CDR1 MNHNS, CDR2 SASEGT. The CDR3 is made up of 16 amino acids. CDR3 bases: TGTGCCAGCAGCGATAACCTAAGGAGTCTGAACACTGAAGCTTTCTTT. It specifies CASSDNLRSLNTEAFF.